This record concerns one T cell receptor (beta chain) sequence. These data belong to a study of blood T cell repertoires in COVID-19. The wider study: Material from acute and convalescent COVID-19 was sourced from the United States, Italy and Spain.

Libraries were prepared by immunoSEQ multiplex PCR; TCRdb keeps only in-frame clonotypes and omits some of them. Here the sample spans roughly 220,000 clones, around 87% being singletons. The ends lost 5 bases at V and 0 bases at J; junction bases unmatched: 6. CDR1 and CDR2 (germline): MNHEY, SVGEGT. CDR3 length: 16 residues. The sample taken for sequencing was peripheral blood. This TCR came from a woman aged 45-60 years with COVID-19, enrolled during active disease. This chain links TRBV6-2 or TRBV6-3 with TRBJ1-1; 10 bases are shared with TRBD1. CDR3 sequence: CASSRQGARMNTEAFF. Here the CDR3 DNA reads TGTGCCAGCAGTAGACAGGGGGCCAGGATGAACACTGAAGCTTTCTTT.